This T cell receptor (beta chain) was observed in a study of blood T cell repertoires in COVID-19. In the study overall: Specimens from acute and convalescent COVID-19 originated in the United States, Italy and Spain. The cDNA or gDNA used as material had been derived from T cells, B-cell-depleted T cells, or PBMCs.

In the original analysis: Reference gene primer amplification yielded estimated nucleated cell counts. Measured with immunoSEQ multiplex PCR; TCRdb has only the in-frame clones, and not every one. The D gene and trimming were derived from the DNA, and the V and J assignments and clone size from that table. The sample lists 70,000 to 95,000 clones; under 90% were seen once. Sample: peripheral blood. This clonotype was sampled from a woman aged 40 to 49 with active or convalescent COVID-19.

The CDR3, as DNA: TGTGCTAGTGGTTTGGTGACTACCTACGAGCAGTACTTC. It specifies CASGLVTTYEQYF. The chain employs TRBV12-5 and TRBJ2-7, with D perhaps TRBD2 (5 bases). V gave up 0 bases and J gave up 2 bases, with 5 bases separating them. The CDR3 extends over 13 amino acids. From germline, CDR1 is LGHNT and CDR2 FRNRAP.